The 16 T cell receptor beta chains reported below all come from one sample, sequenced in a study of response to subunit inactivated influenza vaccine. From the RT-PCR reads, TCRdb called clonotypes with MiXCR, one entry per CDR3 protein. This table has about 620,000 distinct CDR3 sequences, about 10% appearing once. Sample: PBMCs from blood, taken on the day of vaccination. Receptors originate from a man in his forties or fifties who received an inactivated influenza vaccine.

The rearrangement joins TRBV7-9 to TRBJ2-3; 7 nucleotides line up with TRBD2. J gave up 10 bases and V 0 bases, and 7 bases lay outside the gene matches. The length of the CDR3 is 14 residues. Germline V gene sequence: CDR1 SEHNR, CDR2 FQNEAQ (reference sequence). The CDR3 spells CASSLASRLAPQYF. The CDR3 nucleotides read TGTGCCAGCAGCTTAGCGTCGAGACTAGCACCGCAGTATTTT.

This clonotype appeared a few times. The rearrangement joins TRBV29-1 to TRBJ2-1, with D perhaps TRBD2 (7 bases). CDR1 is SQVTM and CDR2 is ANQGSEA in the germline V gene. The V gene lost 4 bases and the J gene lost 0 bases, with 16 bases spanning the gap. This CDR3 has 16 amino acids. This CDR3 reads CSVGGGTISSYNEQFF. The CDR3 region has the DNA TGCAGCGTTGGCGGGGGCACGATCAGCTCCTACAATGAGCAGTTCTTC.

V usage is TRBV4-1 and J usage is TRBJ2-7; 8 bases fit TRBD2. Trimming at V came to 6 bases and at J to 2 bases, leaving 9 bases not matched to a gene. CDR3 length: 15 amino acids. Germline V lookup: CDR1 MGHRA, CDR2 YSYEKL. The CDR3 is CASSYLAGVTYEQYF. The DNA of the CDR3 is TGCGCCAGCAGTTACCTAGCGGGCGTGACCTACGAGCAGTACTTC.

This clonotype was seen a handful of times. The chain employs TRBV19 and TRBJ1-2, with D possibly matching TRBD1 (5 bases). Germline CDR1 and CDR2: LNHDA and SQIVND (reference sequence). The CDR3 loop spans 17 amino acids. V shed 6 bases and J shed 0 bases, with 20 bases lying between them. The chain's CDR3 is CASSPLDSGFSNYGYTF. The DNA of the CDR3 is TGTGCCAGTAGCCCCCTCGACTCAGGGTTTTCTAACTATGGCTACACCTTC.

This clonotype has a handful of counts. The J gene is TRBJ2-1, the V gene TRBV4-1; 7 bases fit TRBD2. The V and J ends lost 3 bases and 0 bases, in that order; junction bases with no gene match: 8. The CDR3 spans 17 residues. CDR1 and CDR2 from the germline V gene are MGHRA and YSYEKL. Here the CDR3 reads CASSHVIGGSSYNEQFF. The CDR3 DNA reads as TGCGCCAGCAGCCATGTGATCGGGGGGAGCTCCTACAATGAGCAGTTCTTC.

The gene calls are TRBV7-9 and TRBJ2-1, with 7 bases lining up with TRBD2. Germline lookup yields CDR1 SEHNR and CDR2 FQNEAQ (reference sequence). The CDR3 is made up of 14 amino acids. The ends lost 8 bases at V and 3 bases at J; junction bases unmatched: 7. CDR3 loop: CASEPSGYYNEQFF. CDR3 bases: TGTGCCAGCGAGCCTAGCGGATACTACAATGAGCAGTTCTTC.

CDR3 residues: CASSYSWRENYGYTF. The CDR3 region has the DNA TGTGCCAGCAGTTACTCTTGGCGGGAAAACTATGGCTACACCTTC. The J gene is TRBJ1-2, the V gene TRBV6-5; D unclear. This CDR3 comprises 15 residues. V dropped 0 bases and J dropped 2 bases, with 10 bases sitting between them. Germline CDR1 is MNHEY and CDR2 is SVGAGI.

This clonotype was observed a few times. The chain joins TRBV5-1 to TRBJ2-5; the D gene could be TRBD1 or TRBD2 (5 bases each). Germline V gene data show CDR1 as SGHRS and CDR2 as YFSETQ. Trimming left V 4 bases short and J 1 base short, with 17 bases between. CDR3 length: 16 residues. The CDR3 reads CASSGGFLGSQETQYF. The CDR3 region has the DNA TGCGCCAGCAGCGGGGGTTTCTTGGGGTCCCAAGAGACCCAGTACTTC.

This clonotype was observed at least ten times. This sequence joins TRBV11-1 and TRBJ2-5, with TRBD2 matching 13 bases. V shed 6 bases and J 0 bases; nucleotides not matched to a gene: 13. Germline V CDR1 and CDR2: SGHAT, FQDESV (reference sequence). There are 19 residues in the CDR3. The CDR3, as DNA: TGTGCCAGCAGATCAACTAGCGGGAGGGCTTCGATGTACCAAGAGACCCAGTACTTC. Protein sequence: CASRSTSGRASMYQETQYF.

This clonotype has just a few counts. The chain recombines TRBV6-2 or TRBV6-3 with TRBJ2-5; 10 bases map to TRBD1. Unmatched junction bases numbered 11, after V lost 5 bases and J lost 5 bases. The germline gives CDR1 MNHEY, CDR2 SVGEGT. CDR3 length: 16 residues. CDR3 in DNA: TGTGCCAGCAGTCCAACCGGGACAGGGGATGGGGAGACCCAGTACTTC. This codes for CASSPTGTGDGETQYF.

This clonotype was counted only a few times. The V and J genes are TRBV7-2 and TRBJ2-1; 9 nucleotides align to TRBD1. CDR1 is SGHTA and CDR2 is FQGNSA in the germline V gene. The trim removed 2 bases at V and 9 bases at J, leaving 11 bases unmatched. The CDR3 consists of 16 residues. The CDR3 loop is CASSLYRDRVVGEQFF. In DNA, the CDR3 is TGTGCCAGCAGCTTATACCGGGACAGGGTGGTGGGTGAGCAGTTCTTC.

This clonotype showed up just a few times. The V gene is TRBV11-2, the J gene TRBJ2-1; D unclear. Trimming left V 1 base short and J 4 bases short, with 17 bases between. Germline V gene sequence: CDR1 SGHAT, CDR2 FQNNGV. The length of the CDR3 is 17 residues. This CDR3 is CASSLGRDRAYYNEQFF. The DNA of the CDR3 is TGTGCCAGCAGCTTAGGGCGCGATAGGGCCTATTACAATGAGCAGTTCTTC.

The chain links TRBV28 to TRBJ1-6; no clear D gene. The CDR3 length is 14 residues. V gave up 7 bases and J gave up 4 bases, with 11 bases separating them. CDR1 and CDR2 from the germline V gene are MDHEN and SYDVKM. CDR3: CASTIGGYNSPLHF. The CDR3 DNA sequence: TGTGCCAGCACCATCGGAGGGTATAATTCACCCCTCCACTTT.

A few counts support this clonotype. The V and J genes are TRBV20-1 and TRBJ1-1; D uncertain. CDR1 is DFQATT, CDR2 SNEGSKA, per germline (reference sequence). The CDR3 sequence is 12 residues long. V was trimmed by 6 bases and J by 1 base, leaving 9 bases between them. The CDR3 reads CSAGWGNTEAFF. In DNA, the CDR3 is TGCAGTGCCGGGTGGGGGAACACTGAAGCTTTCTTT.

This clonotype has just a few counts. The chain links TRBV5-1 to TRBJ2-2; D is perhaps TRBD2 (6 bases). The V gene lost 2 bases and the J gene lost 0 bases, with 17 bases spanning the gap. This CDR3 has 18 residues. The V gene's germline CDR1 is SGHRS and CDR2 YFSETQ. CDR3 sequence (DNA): TGCGCCAGCAGCTTTCAACCCCCTGGCGGGACGAACACCGGGGAGCTGTTTTTT. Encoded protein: CASSFQPPGGTNTGELFF.

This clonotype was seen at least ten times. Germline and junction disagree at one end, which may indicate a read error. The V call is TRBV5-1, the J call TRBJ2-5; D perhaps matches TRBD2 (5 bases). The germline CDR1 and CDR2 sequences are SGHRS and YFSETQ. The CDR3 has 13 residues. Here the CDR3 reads CASSLARRETQYF. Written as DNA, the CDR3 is TGTGCCAGCAGCTTGGCGCGGAGGGAGACCCAGTACTTC.